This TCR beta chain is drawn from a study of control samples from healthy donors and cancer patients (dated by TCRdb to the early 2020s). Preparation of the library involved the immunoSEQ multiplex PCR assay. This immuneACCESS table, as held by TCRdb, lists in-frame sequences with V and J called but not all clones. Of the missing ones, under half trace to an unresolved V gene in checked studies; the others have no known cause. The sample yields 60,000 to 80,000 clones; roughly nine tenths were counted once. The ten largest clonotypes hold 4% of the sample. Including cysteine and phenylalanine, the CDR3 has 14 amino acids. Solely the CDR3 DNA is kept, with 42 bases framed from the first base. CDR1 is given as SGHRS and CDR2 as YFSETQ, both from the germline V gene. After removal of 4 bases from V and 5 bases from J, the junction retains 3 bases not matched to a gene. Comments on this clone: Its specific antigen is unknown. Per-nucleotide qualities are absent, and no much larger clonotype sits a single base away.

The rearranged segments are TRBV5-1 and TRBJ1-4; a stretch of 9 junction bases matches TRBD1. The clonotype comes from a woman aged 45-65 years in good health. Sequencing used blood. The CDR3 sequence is CASSEGQGNEKLFF. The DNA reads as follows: TGCGCCAGCAGCGAGGGACAGGGAAATGAAAAACTGTTTTTT.